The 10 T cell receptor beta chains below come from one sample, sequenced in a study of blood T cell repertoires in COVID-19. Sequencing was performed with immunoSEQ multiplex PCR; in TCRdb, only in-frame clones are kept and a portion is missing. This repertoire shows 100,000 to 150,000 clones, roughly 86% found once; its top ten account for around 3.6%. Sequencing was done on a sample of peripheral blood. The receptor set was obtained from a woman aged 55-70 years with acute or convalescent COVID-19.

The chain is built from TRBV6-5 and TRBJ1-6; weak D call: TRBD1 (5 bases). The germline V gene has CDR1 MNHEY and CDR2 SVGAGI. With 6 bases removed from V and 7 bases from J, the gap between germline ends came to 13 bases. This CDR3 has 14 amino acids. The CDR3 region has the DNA TGTGCCAGCAGACCTGACAGTAACAATTCACCCCTCCACTTT. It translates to CASRPDSNNSPLHF.

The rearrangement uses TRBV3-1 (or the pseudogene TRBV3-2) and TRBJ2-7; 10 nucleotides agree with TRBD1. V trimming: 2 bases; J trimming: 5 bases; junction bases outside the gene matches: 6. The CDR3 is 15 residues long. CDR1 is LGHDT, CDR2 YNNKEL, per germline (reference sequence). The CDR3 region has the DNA TGTGCCAGCAGCCAATTAGGACAGGGGGACCACGAGCAGTACTTC. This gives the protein CASSQLGQGDHEQYF.

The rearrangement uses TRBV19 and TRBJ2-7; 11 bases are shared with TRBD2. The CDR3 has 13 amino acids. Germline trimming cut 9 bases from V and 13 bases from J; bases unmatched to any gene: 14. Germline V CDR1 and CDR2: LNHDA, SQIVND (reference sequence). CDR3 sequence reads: CASLRRVAGGPYF. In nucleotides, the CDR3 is TGTGCCAGCCTCCGTAGGGTAGCGGGAGGGCCTTACTTC.

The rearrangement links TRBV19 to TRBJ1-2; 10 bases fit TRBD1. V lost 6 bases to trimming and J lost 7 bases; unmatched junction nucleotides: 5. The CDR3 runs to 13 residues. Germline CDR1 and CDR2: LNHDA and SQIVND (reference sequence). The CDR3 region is CASRPGTGVGYTF. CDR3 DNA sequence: TGTGCCAGTAGACCCGGGACAGGGGTTGGCTACACCTTC. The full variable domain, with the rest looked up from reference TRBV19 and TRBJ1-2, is DGGITQSPKYLFRKEGQNVTLSCEQNLNHDAMYWYRQDPGQGLRLIYYSQIVNDFQKGDIAEGYSVSREKKESFPLTVTSAQKNPTAFYLCASRPGTGVGYTFGSGTRLTVV.

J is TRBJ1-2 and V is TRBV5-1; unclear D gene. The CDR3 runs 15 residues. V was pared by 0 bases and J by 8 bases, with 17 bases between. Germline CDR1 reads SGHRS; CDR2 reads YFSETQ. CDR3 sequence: CASSLAVGASGGYTF. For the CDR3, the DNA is TGCGCCAGCAGCTTGGCCGTAGGAGCCTCCGGAGGCTACACCTTC.

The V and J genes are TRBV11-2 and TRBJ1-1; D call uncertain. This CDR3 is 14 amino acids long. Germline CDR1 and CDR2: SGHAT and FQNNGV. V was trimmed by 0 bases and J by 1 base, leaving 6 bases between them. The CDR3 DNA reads TGTGCCAGCAGCTTAGATCACAAGAACACTGAAGCTTTCTTT. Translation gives CASSLDHKNTEAFF.

The CDR3 loop reads CASSLGGGLGYGYTF. The CDR3 nucleotides are TGTGCCAGCAGCTTAGGGGGGGGCCTAGGCTATGGCTACACCTTC. The V and J genes are TRBV5-4 and TRBJ1-2; D perhaps matches TRBD1 (6 bases). The CDR3 spans 15 residues. Germline assignment: CDR1 SGHNT and CDR2 YYREEE (reference sequence). V lost 2 bases and J lost 4, with 15 bases in between.

CDR3 protein: CASSLGKGAQHF. CDR3 DNA: TGTGCCAGCAGTTTAGGAAAAGGAGCCCAGCATTTT. The V gene is TRBV12-3 or TRBV12-4, the J gene TRBJ1-5; D is unresolved. The CDR3 is 12 amino acids. With 1 base removed from V and 11 bases from J, the gap between germline ends came to 9 bases.

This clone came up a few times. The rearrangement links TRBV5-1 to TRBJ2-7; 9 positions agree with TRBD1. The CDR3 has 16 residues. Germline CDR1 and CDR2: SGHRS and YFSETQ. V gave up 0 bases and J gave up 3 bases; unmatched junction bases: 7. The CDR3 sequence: CASSLGPTGGGYEQYF. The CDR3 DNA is TGCGCCAGCAGCTTGGGGCCCACAGGGGGCGGCTACGAGCAGTACTTC.

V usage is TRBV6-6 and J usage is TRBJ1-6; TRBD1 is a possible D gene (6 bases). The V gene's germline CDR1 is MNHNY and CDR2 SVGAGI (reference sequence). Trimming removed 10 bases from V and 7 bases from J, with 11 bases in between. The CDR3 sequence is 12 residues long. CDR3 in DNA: TGTGCCATTAAACAGGGAAATTCACCCCTCCACTTT. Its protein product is CAIKQGNSPLHF.